This T cell receptor beta chain comes out of a study of T cell changes during pregnancy in multiple sclerosis. The CDR3 is 14 amino acids. CDR1 is SGHVS, CDR2 FQNEAQ, per germline. Trimming cost V 5 bases and J 9 bases; bases outside gene matches: 10. TCRdb keeps only in-frame clones here, not all; method: immunoSEQ multiplex PCR. The sample includes 11,000 or so clones, more than 75% of them seen just once. The chain combines TRBV7-8 with TRBJ2-4; 7 nucleotides agree with TRBD1. The receptor's source is a female donor in good health, enrolled as a control in a pregnancy study. The sequencing used CD8+ T cells from peripheral blood mononuclear cells, collected after pregnancy. CDR3 protein: CASSMGTAAGIQYF. The CDR3 bases are TGTGCCAGCAGCATGGGGACAGCCGCGGGCATTCAGTACTTC.